The 20 T cell receptor beta chains listed next were all sequenced from one sample in a study of blood T cells in healthy people across ages. Then a second PCR, running about 6 to 11 cycles, was carried out with a sample-barcoded 5' primer and a J-beta primer mix. TCRdb called the 5' RACE reads again in MiXCR, with one record for every CDR3 protein. The sample holds 550,000 to 600,000 distinct CDR3 sequences; about 26% are singletons and the top ten take around a sixth. Source material: blood. The receptors were sampled from a woman aged 70-85 years in good health.

This chain uses TRBV12-3 or TRBV12-4 with TRBJ1-2; possible D gene TRBD1, 5 bases. The CDR3 is made up of 15 amino acids. The V and J ends lost 5 bases and 5 bases respectively, with 18 bases between them. CDR3 amino acids: CASSPRDRVGYGYTF. The DNA for the CDR3 is TGTGCCAGCAGTCCAAGGGACCGAGTGGGGTATGGCTACACCTTC.

The chain links TRBV20-1 to TRBJ2-3; 9 positions match TRBD2. The CDR3 loop spans 15 amino acids. Germline loops: CDR1 DFQATT, CDR2 SNEGSKA (reference sequence). Germline trimming cut 7 bases from V and 6 bases from J; bases unmatched to any gene: 14. In DNA form, the CDR3 reads TGCAGTGTTAGCCTCATGCGGGGGGGCGTCGATACGCAGTATTTT. Its translation is CSVSLMRGGVDTQYF.

This chain links TRBV11-3 with TRBJ1-3; D gene uncertain. The CDR3 runs to 15 residues. V was cut by 5 bases and J by 2 bases, with 13 bases left in between. CDR1 SGHNT and CDR2 YENEEA come from the germline V gene. DNA of the CDR3: TGTGCCAGCAGCCGGACGAGAGGGACTGGAAACACCATATATTTT. Its translation is CASSRTRGTGNTIYF.

In this sample, this clonotype turned up a few times. The rearrangement joins TRBV27 to TRBJ1-4, with D uncertain. V lost 5 bases and J lost 13, with 20 bases in between. Germline V gene lookup returns CDR1 MNHEY and CDR2 SMNVEV (reference sequence). The CDR3 loop spans 14 amino acids. This CDR3 reads CASSPRLVVGVLFF. As DNA, the CDR3 is TGTGCCAGCAGTCCGCGGCTGGTCGTGGGAGTACTGTTTTTT.

This clonotype was counted once. V usage is TRBV29-1 and J usage is TRBJ1-2, with no clear D. From germline, CDR1 is SQVTM and CDR2 ANQGSEA. CDR3 length: 10 amino acids. Trimming took 5 bases from V and 8 from J, leaving 9 bases between them. The CDR3 DNA reads TGCAGCGTTATGGAGACCGGCTACACCTTC. Protein product: CSVMETGYTF.

Regarding this clonotype: The junction does not match germline at one end; this may be a read error. The genes are TRBV4-3 and TRBJ2-3; D unresolved. There are 16 residues in the CDR3. Germline assignment: CDR1 LGHNA and CDR2 YSLEER. The CDR3 here is CASSKDPRVGTDTQYF. In DNA, the CDR3 is TGCGCCAGCAGCAAAGATCCTCGGGTGGGCACAGATACGCAGTATTTT.

A note on this clonotype: A junction end diverges from the germline sequence, so it may reflect a read error. The rearrangement joins TRBV7-9 to TRBJ2-4, with 8 positions matching TRBD2. CDR3 length: 15 amino acids. Germline V gene data show CDR1 as SEHNR and CDR2 as FQNEAQ (reference sequence). Here the CDR3 reads CAGSFWIGGENIQYF. CDR3 coding DNA: TGTGCCGGCAGCTTTTGGATCGGGGGGGAAAACATTCAGTACTTC.

The genes are TRBV29-1 and TRBJ2-3, with D perhaps matching TRBD2 (5 bases). Germline loops: CDR1 SQVTM, CDR2 ANQGSEA. The length of the CDR3 is 14 residues. Deletions cut 8 bases from V and 5 bases from J, with 20 bases between. The chain's CDR3 is CSTAREGTVDTQYF. CDR3 in DNA: TGCAGCACCGCCCGGGAAGGTACTGTAGATACGCAGTATTTT.

The sample holds a few counts of this clonotype. The CDR3 coding sequence is TGTGCCAGCCAGGACAGGGCTGCCCCCCTCCACTTT. It specifies CASQDRAAPLHF. The V and J genes are TRBV2 and TRBJ1-6, with TRBD1 identical over 8 bases. The CDR3 contains 12 residues. Germline lookup yields CDR1 SNHLY and CDR2 FYNNEI. The J segment lost 13 bases and the V segment lost 8 bases, leaving 7 bases of the junction unmatched.

This clonotype occurred a few times. V gene TRBV29-1 combines with J gene TRBJ2-7, with D perhaps given as TRBD1 or TRBD2 (5 bases each). The ends were cut back, 6 bases at V and 6 bases at J, with 9 bases in the middle. The length of the CDR3 is 10 residues. Looked up from germline, CDR1 is SQVTM and CDR2 is ANQGSEA. For the CDR3, the DNA is TGCAGCGTGGGGGACGGCGAGCAGTACTTC. Its translation: CSVGDGEQYF.

The chain uses TRBV19 and TRBJ2-7; tentatively, D is TRBD1 or TRBD2 (6 bases each). This CDR3 has 15 residues. Looked up from germline, CDR1 is LNHDA and CDR2 is SQIVND (reference sequence). Trimming removed 3 bases at V and 7 bases at J, with 19 bases between. The CDR3 loop reads CASSMLGGPYNEQYF. The CDR3 nucleotides are TGTGCCAGTAGTATGCTAGGGGGGCCCTACAATGAGCAGTACTTC.

About this clonotype itself: Mismatch with germline at one junction end may stem from a read error. The chain couples TRBV20-1 to TRBJ1-5, with 9 nucleotides matching TRBD1. CDR1 and CDR2 from the germline V gene are DFQATT and SNEGSKA (reference sequence). The length of the CDR3 is 15 residues. The CDR3 sequence: CSARTGGDSNQPRHF. CDR3 nucleotides: TGCAGTGCTAGGACAGGGGGGGATAGCAATCAGCCCCGGCATTTT.

The V and J genes are TRBV9 and TRBJ1-6, with D tentatively TRBD1 (5 bases). This CDR3 spans 16 amino acids. Trimming cost V 0 bases and J 0 bases, with 7 bases left between them. The V gene's germline CDR1 is SGDLS and CDR2 YYNGEE. This CDR3 is CASSVEDISYNSPLHF. As DNA, the CDR3 is TGTGCCAGCAGCGTAGAGGACATCTCCTATAATTCACCCCTCCACTTT.

The rearrangement uses TRBV9 and TRBJ2-5; the match to TRBD2 covers 9 bases. The CDR3 is 15 amino acids. CDR1 and CDR2 from the germline V gene are SGDLS and YYNGEE. V was clipped by 2 bases and J by 5 bases; unmatched bases: 7. CDR3 nucleotide sequence: TGTGCCAGCAGCGTCCTAGCGGGGTTAGGGGAGACCCAGTACTTC. Its protein is CASSVLAGLGETQYF. The whole variable domain, filled in from reference TRBV9 and TRBJ2-5, reads DSGVTQTPKHLITATGQRVTLRCSPRSGDLSVYWYQQSLDQGLQFLIQYYNGEERAKGNILERFSAQQFPDLHSELNLSSLELGDSALYFCASSVLAGLGETQYFGPGTRLLVL.

The V gene is TRBV6-1, the J gene TRBJ2-3; D could derive from TRBD1 or TRBD2 (5 bases each). The CDR3 sequence is 14 residues long. V lost 4 bases and J lost 0, with 8 bases in between. Per the germline V gene, CDR1 is MNHNS and CDR2 is SASEGT. CDR3 nucleotide sequence: TGTGCCAGCAGTGGCCGGGACAGCACAGATACGCAGTATTTT. As protein: CASSGRDSTDTQYF.

This clonotype was picked up a small number of times. This chain links TRBV12-3 or TRBV12-4 with TRBJ2-2, with D possibly matching TRBD1 (6 bases). V lost 5 bases, J lost 3 bases, and 13 bases lay in between. The CDR3 consists of 15 residues. The CDR3 nucleotides read TGTGCCAGCAGTCTCCGGGACACCTACACCGGGGAGCTGTTTTTT. Encoded protein: CASSLRDTYTGELFF.

This clonotype was picked up a small number of times. The rearrangement uses TRBV20-1 and TRBJ2-3; no definite D call. The CDR3 runs to 15 residues. Looked up from germline, CDR1 is DFQATT and CDR2 is SNEGSKA (reference sequence). Trimming cost V 0 bases and J 4 bases, with 14 bases left between them. The CDR3 region has the DNA TGCAGTGCTAGAGAGCCCATCTCCGCTTCAGATACGCAGTATTTT. Its translation is CSAREPISASDTQYF.

This clonotype has more than one count but fewer than ten. The chain has TRBV13 and TRBJ1-2; D is uncertain. Trimming took off 5 bases at V and 6 bases at J, with 16 bases between the two ends. The length of the CDR3 is 14 residues. Germline V lookup: CDR1 PRHDT, CDR2 FYEKMQ (reference sequence). The chain's CDR3 is CASSRTTIGDGYTF. Here the CDR3 DNA reads TGTGCCAGCAGCCGGACGACAATCGGGGATGGCTACACCTTC.

The V and J genes are TRBV10-3 and TRBJ1-4; 7 nucleotides agree with TRBD1. V gave up 6 bases and J gave up 6 bases; unmatched junction bases: 7. This CDR3 spans 14 amino acids. Germline loops: CDR1 ENHRY, CDR2 SYGVKD. The CDR3 protein is CAISPEGTDEKLFF. As DNA, the CDR3 is TGTGCCATCAGCCCAGAGGGGACAGATGAAAAACTGTTTTTT.

This chain uses TRBV6-2 or TRBV6-3 with TRBJ2-1, with no clear D. The CDR3 is made up of 13 amino acids. Germline values: CDR1 MNHEY, CDR2 SVGEGT. Between the trimmed V and J ends, which lost 10 bases and 4 bases, there was a span of 14 bases. CDR3 sequence (DNA): TGTGCCACTGCGTGGCAGGCGTACAATGAGCAGTTCTTC. This gives the protein CATAWQAYNEQFF.